This T cell receptor (beta chain) originates from a study of blood T cell repertoires in COVID-19. Trimming took 2 bases from V and 8 from J, leaving 24 bases between them. Germline V lookup: CDR1 MDHEN, CDR2 SYDVKM. CDR3 size: 17 residues. Profiled with immunoSEQ multiplex PCR; TCRdb holds only in-frame clones, not every one. The profile shows around 200,000 clones, around 84% of them singletons. The sequenced sample was PBMCs or T cells enriched from blood (not recorded which). The sequence came from a man aged 35-49 years who had recovered from COVID-19. This chain connects TRBV28 to TRBJ1-2; no definite D call. The chain's CDR3 is CASSLMGAMRPSDGYTF. In DNA, the CDR3 is TGTGCCAGCAGTTTAATGGGAGCGATGAGACCTTCGGACGGCTACACCTTC.